This TCR beta chain was captured in a study of blood T cell repertoires in COVID-19. The overall study: The United States, Italy and Spain were the sources of the acute and convalescent COVID-19 samples.

Per the authors' pipeline: It was from reference gene primer amplification that nucleated cell counts were estimated. Measured with immunoSEQ multiplex PCR; TCRdb has only the in-frame clones, and not every one. The V and J calls and clone size are taken from that table; D and trimming were inferred from the DNA. The sample includes 150,000 to 200,000 clones, about 80% of them seen just once. The CDR3 has 14 amino acids. The germline CDR1 and CDR2 sequences are MNHEY and SVGAGI. The V segment lost 6 bases and the J segment 7 bases; nucleotides outside the gene matches: 10. J is TRBJ1-2 and V is TRBV6-5; 8 nucleotides agree with TRBD1. Sequenced input: peripheral blood. The sequence was collected from a woman aged 80 or older with acute or convalescent COVID-19. CDR3 amino acids: CASRAWGTGGGYTF. Written as DNA, the CDR3 is TGTGCCAGCAGGGCATGGGGAACAGGGGGTGGCTACACCTTC.